This T cell receptor (beta chain) appears in the sequencing data of a study of vaccination effects on CD4 cells after COVID-19. Turning to the study itself: It was two doses of either the BNT162b2 or mRNA-1273 vaccine that participants received. A couple of convalescent patients provided samples 16 days and one week prevaccination.

With the ViraFEST assay, the study expanded antigen-specific CD4+ T cells using viral peptide pools, then sequenced them. It was after more than 8 days of culture that CD4+ T cells were isolated. The person had a PCR-confirmed SARS-CoV-2 infection during March to December 2020. Approximately 2 million PBMC per well received approximately 9.4 IU/ml IL-2 and 9.5 to 10 ug/ml peptides in culture. V was cut by 0 bases and J by 4 bases, with 15 bases left in between. The CDR3 extends over 16 amino acids. Germline V gene lookup returns CDR1 LGHNA and CDR2 YNFKEQ. Sequencing used immunoSEQ multiplex PCR; TCRdb keeps in-frame clones, though not all of them. Of about 45,000 clones in the sample, approximately 81% were seen once. As to this clone: What it binds is unknown.

This sequence originates from a human donor who had a prior SARS-CoV-2 infection. The input for sequencing was CD4+ T cells from PBMCs cultured with a peptide pool, taken before COVID-19 vaccination. The chain recombines TRBV4-2 with TRBJ1-2, with D possibly matching TRBD1 (5 bases). CDR3 loop: CASSQDSWGEVYGYTF. CDR3 DNA: TGTGCCAGCAGCCAAGACAGTTGGGGGGAAGTCTATGGCTACACCTTC.